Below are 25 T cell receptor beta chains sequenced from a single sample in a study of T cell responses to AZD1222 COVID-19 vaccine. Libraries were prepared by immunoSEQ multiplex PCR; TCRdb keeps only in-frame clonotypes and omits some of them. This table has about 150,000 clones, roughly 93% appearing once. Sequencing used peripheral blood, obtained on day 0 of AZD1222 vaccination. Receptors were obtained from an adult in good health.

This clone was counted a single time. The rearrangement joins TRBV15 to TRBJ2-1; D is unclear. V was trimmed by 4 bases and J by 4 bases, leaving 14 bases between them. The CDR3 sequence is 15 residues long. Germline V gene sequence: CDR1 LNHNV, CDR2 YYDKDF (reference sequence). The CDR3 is CATSKPSSQYNEQFF. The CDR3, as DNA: TGTGCCACCAGCAAGCCATCGAGTCAATACAATGAGCAGTTCTTC.

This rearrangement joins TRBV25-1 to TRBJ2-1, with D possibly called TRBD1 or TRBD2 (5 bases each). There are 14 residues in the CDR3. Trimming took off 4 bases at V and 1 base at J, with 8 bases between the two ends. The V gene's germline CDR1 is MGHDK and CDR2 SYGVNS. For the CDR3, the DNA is TGTGCCAGCAGTGGGGGGATTTCCTACAATGAGCAGTTCTTC. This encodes CASSGGISYNEQFF. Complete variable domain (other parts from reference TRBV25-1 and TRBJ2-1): EADIYQTPRYLVIGTGKKITLECSQTMGHDKMYWYQQDPGMELHLIHYSYGVNSTEKGDLSSESTVSRIRTEHFPLTLESARPSHTSQYLCASSGGISYNEQFFGPGTRLTVL.

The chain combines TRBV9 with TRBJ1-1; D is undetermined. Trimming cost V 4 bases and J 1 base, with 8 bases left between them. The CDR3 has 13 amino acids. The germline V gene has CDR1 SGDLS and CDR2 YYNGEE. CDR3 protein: CASSRLGNTEAFF. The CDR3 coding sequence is TGTGCCAGCAGCCGCTTAGGGAACACTGAAGCTTTCTTT.

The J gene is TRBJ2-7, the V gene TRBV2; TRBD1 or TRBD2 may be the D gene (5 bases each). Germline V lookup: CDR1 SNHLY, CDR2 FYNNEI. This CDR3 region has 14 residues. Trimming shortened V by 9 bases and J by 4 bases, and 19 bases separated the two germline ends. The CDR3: CASQWGTGDYEQYF. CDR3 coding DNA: TGTGCCAGTCAGTGGGGGACCGGGGATTACGAGCAGTACTTC.

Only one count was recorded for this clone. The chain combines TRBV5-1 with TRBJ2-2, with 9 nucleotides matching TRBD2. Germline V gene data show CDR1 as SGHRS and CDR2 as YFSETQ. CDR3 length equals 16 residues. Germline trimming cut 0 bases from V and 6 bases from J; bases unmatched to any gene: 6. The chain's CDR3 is CASSLAEAGGPGELFF. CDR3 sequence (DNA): TGCGCCAGCAGCTTGGCCGAAGCGGGAGGACCCGGGGAGCTGTTTTTT.

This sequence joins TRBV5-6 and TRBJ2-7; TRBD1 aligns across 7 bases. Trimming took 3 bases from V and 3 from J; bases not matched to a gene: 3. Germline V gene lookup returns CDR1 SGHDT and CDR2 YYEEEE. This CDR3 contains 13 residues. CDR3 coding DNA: TGTGCCAGCAGCTCGACAGGGTTCTACGAGCAGTACTTC. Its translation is CASSSTGFYEQYF.

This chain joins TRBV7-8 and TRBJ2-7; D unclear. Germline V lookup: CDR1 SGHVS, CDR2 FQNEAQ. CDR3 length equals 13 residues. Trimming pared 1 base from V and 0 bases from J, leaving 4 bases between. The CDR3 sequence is CASSLDTSYEQYF. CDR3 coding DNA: TGTGCCAGCAGCTTAGACACCTCCTACGAGCAGTACTTC.

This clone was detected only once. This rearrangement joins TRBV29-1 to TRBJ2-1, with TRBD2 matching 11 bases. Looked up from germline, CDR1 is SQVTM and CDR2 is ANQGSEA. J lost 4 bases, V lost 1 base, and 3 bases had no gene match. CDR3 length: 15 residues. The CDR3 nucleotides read TGCAGCGTTGAAGTAGCGGGAGGGCCGTACAATGAGCAGTTCTTC. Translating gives CSVEVAGGPYNEQFF.

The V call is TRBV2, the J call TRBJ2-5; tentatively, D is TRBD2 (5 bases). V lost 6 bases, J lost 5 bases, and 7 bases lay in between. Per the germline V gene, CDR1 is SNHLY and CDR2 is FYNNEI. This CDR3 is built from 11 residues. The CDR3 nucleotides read TGTGCCAGCAGGCGGAGGGAGACCCAGTACTTC. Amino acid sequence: CASRRRETQYF. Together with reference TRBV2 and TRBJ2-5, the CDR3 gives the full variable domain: EPEVTQTPSHQVTQMGQEVILRCVPISNHLYFYWYRQILGQKVEFLVSFYNNEISEKSEIFDDQFSVERPDGSNFTLKIRSTKLEDSAMYFCASRRRETQYFGPGTRLLVL.

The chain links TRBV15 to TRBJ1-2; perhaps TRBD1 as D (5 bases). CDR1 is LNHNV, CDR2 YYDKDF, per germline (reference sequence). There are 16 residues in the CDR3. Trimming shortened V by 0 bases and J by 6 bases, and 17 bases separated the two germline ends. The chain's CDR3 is CATSRDLRGAWNGYTF. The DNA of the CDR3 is TGTGCCACCAGCAGAGATTTGAGGGGCGCTTGGAATGGCTACACCTTC.

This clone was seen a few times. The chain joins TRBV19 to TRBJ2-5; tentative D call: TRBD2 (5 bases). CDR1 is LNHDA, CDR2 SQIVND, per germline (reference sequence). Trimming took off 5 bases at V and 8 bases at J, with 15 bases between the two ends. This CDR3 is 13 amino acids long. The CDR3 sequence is CASSERVETTQYF. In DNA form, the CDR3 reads TGTGCCAGTAGTGAGAGGGTCGAGACCACCCAGTACTTC.

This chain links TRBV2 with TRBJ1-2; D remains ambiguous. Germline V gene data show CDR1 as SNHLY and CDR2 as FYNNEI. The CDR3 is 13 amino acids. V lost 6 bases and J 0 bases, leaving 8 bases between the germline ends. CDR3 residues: CASSPGPNYGYTF. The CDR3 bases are TGTGCCAGCAGCCCCGGGCCTAACTATGGCTACACCTTC.

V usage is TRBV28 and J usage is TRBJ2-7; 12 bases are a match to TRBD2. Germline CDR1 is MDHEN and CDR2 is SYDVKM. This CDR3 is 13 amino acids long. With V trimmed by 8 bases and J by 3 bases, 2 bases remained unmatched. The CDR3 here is CASRTSGDYEQYF. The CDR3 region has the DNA TGTGCCAGCCGGACTAGCGGGGACTACGAGCAGTACTTC.

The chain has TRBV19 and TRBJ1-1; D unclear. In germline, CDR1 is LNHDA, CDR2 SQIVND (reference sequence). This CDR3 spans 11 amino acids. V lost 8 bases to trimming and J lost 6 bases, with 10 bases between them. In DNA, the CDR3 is TGTGCCAGTTCTTGGCTGGCTGAAGCTTTCTTT. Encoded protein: CASSWLAEAFF.

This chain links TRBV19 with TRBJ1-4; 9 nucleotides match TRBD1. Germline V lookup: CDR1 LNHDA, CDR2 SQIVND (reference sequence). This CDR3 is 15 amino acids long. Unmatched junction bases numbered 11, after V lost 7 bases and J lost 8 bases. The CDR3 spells CASNPVWDREEKLFF. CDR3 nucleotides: TGTGCCAGTAACCCCGTCTGGGACAGGGAGGAAAAACTGTTTTTT.

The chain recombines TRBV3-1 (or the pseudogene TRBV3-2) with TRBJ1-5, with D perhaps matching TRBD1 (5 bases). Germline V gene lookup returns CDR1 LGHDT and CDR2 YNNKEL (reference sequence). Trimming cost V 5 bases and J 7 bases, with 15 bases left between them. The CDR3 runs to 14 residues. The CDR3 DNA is TGTGCCAGCAGCTCACGAAGGGGTGGGCAGCCCCAGCATTTT. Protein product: CASSSRRGGQPQHF.

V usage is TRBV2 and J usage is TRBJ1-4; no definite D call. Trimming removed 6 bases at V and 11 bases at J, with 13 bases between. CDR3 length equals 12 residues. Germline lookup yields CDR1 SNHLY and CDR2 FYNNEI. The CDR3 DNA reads TGTGCCAGCAGGGCAGAGACGGGGAAACTGTTTTTT. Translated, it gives CASRAETGKLFF.

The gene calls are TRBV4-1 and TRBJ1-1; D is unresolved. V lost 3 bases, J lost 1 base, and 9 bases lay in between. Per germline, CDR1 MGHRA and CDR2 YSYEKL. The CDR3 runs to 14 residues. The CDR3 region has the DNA TGCGCCAGCAGCCATTTTGAGGGGAACACTGAAGCTTTCTTT. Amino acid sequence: CASSHFEGNTEAFF.

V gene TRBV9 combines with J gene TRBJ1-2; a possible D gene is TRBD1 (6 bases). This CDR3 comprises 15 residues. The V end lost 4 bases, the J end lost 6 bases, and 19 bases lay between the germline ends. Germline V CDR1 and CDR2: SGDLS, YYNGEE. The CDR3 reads CASSQRGDGVHGYTF. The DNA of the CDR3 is TGTGCCAGCAGCCAGAGGGGGGACGGGGTTCATGGCTACACCTTC.

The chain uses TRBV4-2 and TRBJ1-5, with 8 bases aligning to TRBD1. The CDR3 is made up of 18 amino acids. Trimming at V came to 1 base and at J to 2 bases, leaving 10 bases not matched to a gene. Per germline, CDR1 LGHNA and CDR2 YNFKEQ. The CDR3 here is CASSQGRDRSWGNQPQHF. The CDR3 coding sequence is TGTGCCAGCAGCCAAGGTAGGGACAGGTCGTGGGGCAATCAGCCCCAGCATTTT.

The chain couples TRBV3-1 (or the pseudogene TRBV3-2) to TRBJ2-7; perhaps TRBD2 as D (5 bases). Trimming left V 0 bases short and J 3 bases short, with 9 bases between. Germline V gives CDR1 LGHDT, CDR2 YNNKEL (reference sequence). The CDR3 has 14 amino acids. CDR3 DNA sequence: TGTGCCAGCAGCCAAGATGTGGGGAGCTACGAGCAGTACTTC. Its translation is CASSQDVGSYEQYF.

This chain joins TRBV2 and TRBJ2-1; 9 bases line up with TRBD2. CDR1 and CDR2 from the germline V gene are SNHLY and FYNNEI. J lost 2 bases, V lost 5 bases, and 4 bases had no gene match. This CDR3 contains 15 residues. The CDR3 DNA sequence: TGTGCCAGCAGTTTTAGCGGGAGAGCCTACAATGAGCAGTTCTTC. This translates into CASSFSGRAYNEQFF.

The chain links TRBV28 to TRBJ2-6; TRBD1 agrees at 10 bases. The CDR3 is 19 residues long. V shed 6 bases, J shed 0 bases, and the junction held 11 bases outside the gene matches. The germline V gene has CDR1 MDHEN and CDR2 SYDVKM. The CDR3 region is CASRAYGTGATSGANVLTF. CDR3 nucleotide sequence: TGTGCCAGCAGGGCCTATGGGACAGGGGCTACCTCTGGGGCCAACGTCCTGACTTTC.

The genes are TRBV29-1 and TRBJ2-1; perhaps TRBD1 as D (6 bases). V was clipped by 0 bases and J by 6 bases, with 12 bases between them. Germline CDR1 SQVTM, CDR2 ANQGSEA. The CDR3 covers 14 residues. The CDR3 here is CSVEDSGHPNEQFF. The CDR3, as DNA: TGCAGCGTTGAAGATTCGGGACATCCCAATGAGCAGTTCTTC.

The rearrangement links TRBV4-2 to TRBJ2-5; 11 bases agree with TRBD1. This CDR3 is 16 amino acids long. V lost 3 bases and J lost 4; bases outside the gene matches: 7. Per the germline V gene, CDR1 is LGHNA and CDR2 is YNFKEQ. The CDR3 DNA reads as TGTGCCAGCAGCCAGGGGGGGACAGGGGGTGTAGAGACCCAGTACTTC. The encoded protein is CASSQGGTGGVETQYF.